These 22 T cell receptor beta chains were all obtained from the same sample, sequenced in a study of T cells after yellow fever vaccination. TCRdb re-derived calls from the 5' RACE reads in MiXCR, one entry per CDR3 protein. The sample has some 260,000 distinct CDR3 sequences, about 5.2% seen once. The specimen comprised CD4+ T cells sorted from PBMCs, sampled on the day of the yellow fever booster vaccination. These receptors were collected from a man aged 18 to 35 who received the YFV17D yellow fever vaccine.

This clonotype has at least ten counts. The chain employs TRBV5-5 and TRBJ2-2, with D perhaps being TRBD1 or TRBD2 (5 bases each). V lost 4 bases, J lost 4 bases, and 17 bases lay in between. Germline V gene lookup returns CDR1 SGHKS and CDR2 YYEKEE (reference sequence). The length of the CDR3 is 16 residues. CDR3 residues: CASSRTRTLSTGELFF. In DNA form, the CDR3 reads TGTGCCAGCAGCCGTACTAGGACACTCAGCACCGGGGAGCTGTTTTTT. Together with reference TRBV5-5 and TRBJ2-2, the CDR3 gives the full variable domain: DAGVTQSPTHLIKTRGQQVTLRCSPISGHKSVSWYQQVLGQGPQFIFQYYEKEERGRGNFPDRFSARQFPNYSSELNVNALLLGDSALYLCASSRTRTLSTGELFFGEGSRLTVL.

This clonotype was seen at least ten times. The V gene is TRBV5-1, the J gene TRBJ2-3; D not resolved. Trimming removed 7 bases from V and 0 bases from J, with 15 bases in between. The CDR3 has 15 amino acids. Germline CDR1 and CDR2: SGHRS and YFSETQ. CDR3 loop: CASGPALSSTDTQYF. CDR3 bases: TGCGCCAGCGGGCCGGCTCTATCTAGCACAGATACGCAGTATTTT.

The V call is TRBV6-2 or TRBV6-3, the J call TRBJ2-1, with 8 bases identical to TRBD2. The junction had 7 bases not matched to a gene; V was cut back by 10 bases and J by 2 bases. CDR3 length: 14 residues. Germline CDR1 reads MNHEY; CDR2 reads SVGEGT. The CDR3 here is CATSRGGAYNEQFF. CDR3 DNA sequence: TGTGCCACCTCCCGGGGGGGCGCCTACAATGAGCAGTTCTTC.

This clonotype was counted between two and nine times. The rearrangement joins TRBV4-1 to TRBJ1-6; no definite D call. The CDR3 has 16 amino acids. Germline V CDR1 and CDR2: MGHRA, YSYEKL. Trimming took off 4 bases at V and 9 bases at J, with 19 bases between the two ends. The CDR3 sequence: CASSPFLPGRFSPLHF. The CDR3 DNA reads as TGCGCCAGCAGCCCATTCCTACCGGGGAGGTTTTCACCCCTCCACTTT.

There are a few counts of this clonotype. The genes are TRBV5-1 and TRBJ2-1, with 13 bases fitting TRBD2. V shed 4 bases, J shed 4 bases, and the junction held 5 bases outside the gene matches. The length of the CDR3 is 16 residues. From germline, CDR1 is SGHRS and CDR2 YFSETQ. The CDR3 spells CASSPGLAGPYNEQFF. The CDR3 DNA follows: TGCGCCAGCAGCCCGGGACTAGCGGGGCCGTACAATGAGCAGTTCTTC.

This clonotype was recorded many times. The gene calls are TRBV7-2 and TRBJ2-3; D uncertain. Deletions cut 4 bases from V and 2 bases from J, with 10 bases between. This CDR3 spans 14 amino acids. Germline lookup yields CDR1 SGHTA and CDR2 FQGNSA. CDR3 in amino acids: CASSSMGFTDTQYF. The CDR3 bases are TGTGCCAGCAGCTCCATGGGGTTCACAGATACGCAGTATTTT.

This clonotype has ten or more counts. The chain joins TRBV20-1 to TRBJ2-1, with 7 positions matching TRBD2. Trimming took 4 bases from V and 4 from J; bases not matched to a gene: 4. Per germline, CDR1 DFQATT and CDR2 SNEGSKA (reference sequence). The CDR3 runs 13 residues. As DNA, the CDR3 is TGCAGTGCTATGGGAGGGCTATACAATGAGCAGTTCTTC. Translating it yields CSAMGGLYNEQFF.

Many counts were recorded for this clonotype. The rearrangement joins TRBV5-1 to TRBJ2-1, with D uncertain. Trimming shortened V by 0 bases and J by 7 bases, and 8 bases separated the two germline ends. CDR1 is SGHRS, CDR2 YFSETQ, per germline. This CDR3 contains 13 residues. The CDR3 DNA reads as TGCGCCAGCAGCTTGGAGCTGAGTAATGAGCAGTTCTTC. Protein product: CASSLELSNEQFF. The full variable domain, its missing parts supplied by reference TRBV5-1 and TRBJ2-1, is KAGVTQTPRYLIKTRGQQVTLSCSPISGHRSVSWYQQTPGQGLQFLFEYFSETQRNKGNFPGRFSGRQFSNSRSEMNVSTLELGDSALYLCASSLELSNEQFFGPGTRLTVL.

The chain uses TRBV4-2 and TRBJ2-1; 7 bases agree with TRBD2. The CDR3 consists of 17 residues. Losses at the gene ends were 1 base for V and 0 bases for J; bases not matched to a gene: 6. CDR1 and CDR2 from the germline V gene are LGHNA and YNFKEQ. CDR3 nucleotides: TGTGCCAGCAGCCAAGTTGGGGGGGGATTCTCCTACAATGAGCAGTTCTTC. Amino acid sequence: CASSQVGGGFSYNEQFF.

The V call is TRBV6-2 or TRBV6-3, the J call TRBJ2-1; D is unresolved. This CDR3 is built from 9 residues. With 9 bases removed from V and 5 bases from J, the gap between germline ends came to 2 bases. The germline gives CDR1 MNHEY, CDR2 SVGEGT. The CDR3 spells CARDNEQFF. The CDR3 DNA follows: TGTGCCAGGGACAATGAGCAGTTCTTC.

The chain couples TRBV2 to TRBJ1-5; the D gene is possibly TRBD1 (5 bases). CDR3 length: 12 amino acids. Germline V lookup: CDR1 SNHLY, CDR2 FYNNEI. Trimming took 7 bases from V and 5 from J, leaving 9 bases between them. The CDR3 loop reads CASMGGDQPQHF. The CDR3, as DNA: TGTGCCAGCATGGGGGGGGATCAGCCCCAGCATTTT.

This clonotype was seen at least ten times. This CDR3 is CASSFNSGGDTQYF. CDR3 coding DNA: TGTGCCAGCAGTTTTAATAGCGGGGGAGATACGCAGTATTTT. The chain carries TRBV12-3 or TRBV12-4 and TRBJ2-3; 9 bases map to TRBD2. CDR3 length equals 14 residues. Losses at the gene ends were 3 bases for V and 5 bases for J; bases not matched to a gene: 3.

The chain links TRBV3-1 to TRBJ1-2; D is unclear. Germline values: CDR1 LGHDT, CDR2 YNNKEL (reference sequence). V was trimmed by 3 bases and J by 6 bases, leaving 14 bases between them. This CDR3 region has 14 residues. The CDR3, as DNA: TGTGCCAGCAGCCATGTGCCAGGAGGTGATGGCTACACCTTC. Its protein is CASSHVPGGDGYTF.

The chain carries TRBV2 and TRBJ2-7, with D perhaps assigned TRBD1 or TRBD2 (5 bases each). The germline V gene has CDR1 SNHLY and CDR2 FYNNEI. This CDR3 contains 11 residues. The CDR3 DNA sequence: TGTGCCAGCAGTTTTTCCGGGACGGCTTGCGTC. Encoded protein: CASSFSGTACV.

This chain uses TRBV6-2 or TRBV6-3 with TRBJ1-5; 9 bases agree with TRBD1. The V gene's germline CDR1 is MNHEY and CDR2 SVGEGT. J was trimmed by 2 bases and V by 4 bases; bases with no gene match: 12. This CDR3 has 18 residues. The chain's CDR3 is CASSLSDRGAVGNQPQHF. The DNA for the CDR3 is TGTGCCAGCAGTTTATCGGACAGGGGTGCCGTGGGCAATCAGCCCCAGCATTTT.

The chain joins TRBV5-4 to TRBJ2-2; no clear D gene. CDR1 and CDR2 from the germline V gene are SGHNT and YYREEE (reference sequence). The CDR3 contains 14 residues. The V gene lost 5 bases and the J gene lost 6 bases, with 14 bases spanning the gap. CDR3 loop: CASSPRSGAGELFF. The DNA of the CDR3 is TGTGCCAGCAGTCCAAGGTCTGGGGCCGGGGAGCTGTTTTTT. Filled out from reference TRBV5-4 and TRBJ2-2, the complete variable domain reads ETGVTQSPTHLIKTRGQQVTLRCSSQSGHNTVSWYQQALGQGPQFIFQYYREEENGRGNFPPRFSGLQFPNYSSELNVNALELDDSALYLCASSPRSGAGELFFGEGSRLTVL.

This clonotype was counted many times. The chain carries TRBV5-5 and TRBJ2-1; a weak D match, TRBD2 (7 bases). V lost 0 bases and J lost 5, with 15 bases in between. Per germline, CDR1 SGHKS and CDR2 YYEKEE (reference sequence). The CDR3 consists of 16 residues. CDR3: CASSLGPPGGDNEQFF. The CDR3 DNA sequence: TGTGCCAGCAGCTTGGGCCCCCCGGGGGGCGACAATGAGCAGTTCTTC.

This chain connects TRBV30 to TRBJ2-7; TRBD1 is a possible D gene (6 bases). The V gene's germline CDR1 is GTSNPN and CDR2 SVGIG (reference sequence). The length of the CDR3 is 15 residues. V shed 3 bases and J shed 1 base, with 16 bases lying between them. CDR3 amino acids: CAWSPNEDRSYEQYF. DNA of the CDR3: TGTGCCTGGAGCCCGAACGAGGACAGATCCTACGAGCAGTACTTC.

This clonotype was counted a few times. The genes are TRBV2 and TRBJ2-2; 8 positions match TRBD1. Trimming at V came to 6 bases and at J to 3 bases, leaving 6 bases not matched to a gene. Germline V CDR1 and CDR2: SNHLY, FYNNEI. The CDR3 length is 15 residues. CDR3 coding DNA: TGTGCCAGCAGCTACAACAGGGGGGACACCGGGGAGCTGTTTTTT. The encoded protein is CASSYNRGDTGELFF.

This clonotype has only a few counts. This chain uses TRBV6-5 with TRBJ1-2; D may be TRBD1 (6 bases). The CDR3 sequence is 14 residues long. The V gene lost 5 bases and the J gene lost 8 bases, with 18 bases spanning the gap. The V gene's germline CDR1 is MNHEY and CDR2 SVGAGI. The CDR3 region has the DNA TGTGCCAGCAGTCTCCTCAGGGGTTCGGAGGGCTACACCTTC. Translating it yields CASSLLRGSEGYTF.

This clonotype was detected a few times. This chain connects TRBV7-3 to TRBJ2-2; the D is unclear. Germline CDR1 is SGHTA and CDR2 is FQGTGA. V was trimmed by 5 bases and J by 2 bases, leaving 15 bases between them. The CDR3 runs 16 residues. CDR3 coding DNA: TGTGCCAGCAGCCCCCGACCTAGGTCCAACACCGGGGAGCTGTTTTTT. Protein product: CASSPRPRSNTGELFF.

The chain uses TRBV14 and TRBJ2-2; a weak D match, TRBD1 (5 bases). CDR1 SGHDN and CDR2 FVKESK come from the germline V gene. The ends were cut back, 0 bases at V and 1 base at J, with 9 bases in the middle. The CDR3 spans 16 residues. CDR3 region: CASSQDGALNTGELFF. As DNA, the CDR3 is TGTGCCAGCAGCCAAGATGGGGCCTTGAACACCGGGGAGCTGTTTTTT.